Following are 8 T cell receptor beta chains from one sample sequenced in a study of technical replicates of blood from a handful of donors. Sequencing used immunoSEQ multiplex PCR; TCRdb keeps in-frame clones, though not all of them. The sample yields tens of thousands of clones, 90% to 95% seen once. Sequenced: T cells isolated from PBMCs. The receptor set was obtained from a human donor in good health.

This sequence joins TRBV18 and TRBJ1-5, with D possibly TRBD1 on 5 matching bases. Germline values: CDR1 KGHSH, CDR2 LQKENI. This CDR3 has 15 amino acids. V was clipped by 1 base and J by 3 bases, with 10 bases between them. CDR3 sequence reads: CASSPLPRDNQPQHF. CDR3 bases: TGTGCCAGCTCACCACTGCCCAGGGACAATCAGCCCCAGCATTTT.

V usage is TRBV5-6 and J usage is TRBJ2-5, with TRBD1 matching over 10 bases. The tail of the sequence fits TRBJ2-7 better, so the J call may be wrong. This CDR3 region has 13 residues. From germline, CDR1 is SGHDT and CDR2 YYEEEE. The DNA of the CDR3 is TGTGCCAGCAGCTTGTGGACAGGGGGCGAGCAGTACTTC. Protein: CASSLWTGGEQYF.

The chain carries TRBV30 and TRBJ1-5; D ambiguous. Trimming took off 1 base at V and 5 bases at J, with 9 bases between the two ends. Per the germline V gene, CDR1 is GTSNPN and CDR2 is SVGIG (reference sequence). The CDR3 is 13 residues long. DNA of the CDR3: TGTGCCTGGAGTGACAGTGCAGATCAGCCCCAGCATTTT. Amino acids: CAWSDSADQPQHF.

V is TRBV15 and J is TRBJ1-6, with a weak D call TRBD1 (5 bases). Germline-derived CDR1 and CDR2 are LNHNV and YYDKDF (reference sequence). CDR3 size: 18 residues. V lost 0 bases and J 1 base, leaving 13 bases between the germline ends. The CDR3 DNA reads as TGTGCCACCAGCAGAGATCTGGCAGGGCCGTCCTATAATTCACCCCTCCACTTT. This codes for CATSRDLAGPSYNSPLHF. The complete variable domain, with remaining parts taken from reference TRBV15 and TRBJ1-6, reads DAMVIQNPRYQVTQFGKPVTLSCSQTLNHNVMYWYQQKSSQAPKLLFHYYDKDFNNEADTPDNFQSRRPNTSFCFLDIRSPGLGDTAMYLCATSRDLAGPSYNSPLHFGNGTRLTVT.

The J gene is TRBJ1-3, the V gene TRBV4-1; no clear D gene. Trimming pared 0 bases from V and 8 bases from J, leaving 14 bases between. This CDR3 region has 15 residues. Germline V gene data show CDR1 as MGHRA and CDR2 as YSYEKL. The CDR3 spells CASSQERGLGDTIYF. The CDR3 nucleotides are TGCGCCAGCAGCCAAGAACGAGGGTTGGGCGACACCATATATTTT.

The chain employs TRBV7-9 and TRBJ2-7, with D possibly being TRBD2 (6 bases). The CDR3 consists of 14 residues. V dropped 6 bases and J dropped 3 bases, with 15 bases sitting between them. Germline CDR1 is SEHNR and CDR2 is FQNEAQ (reference sequence). The DNA of the CDR3 is TGTGCCAGCAGATCAGTCGCGGGAAGCTACGAGCAGTACTTC. Protein sequence: CASRSVAGSYEQYF.

This clone was detected only once. The chain recombines TRBV5-4 with TRBJ2-2; TRBD1 is a possible D gene (5 bases). The germline CDR1 and CDR2 sequences are SGHNT and YYREEE (reference sequence). Trimming pared 3 bases from V and 2 bases from J, leaving 8 bases between. The CDR3 is made up of 14 amino acids. The CDR3 DNA follows: TGTGCCAGCAGCTCCCAGGGTAACACCGGGGAGCTGTTTTTT. It specifies CASSSQGNTGELFF. Full variable domain (rest looked up from reference TRBV5-4 and TRBJ2-2): ETGVTQSPTHLIKTRGQQVTLRCSSQSGHNTVSWYQQALGQGPQFIFQYYREEENGRGNFPPRFSGLQFPNYSSELNVNALELDDSALYLCASSSQGNTGELFFGEGSRLTVL.

The chain joins TRBV13 to TRBJ2-2; possible D gene TRBD1, 6 bases. V was cut by 5 bases and J by 3 bases, with 13 bases left in between. Germline lookup yields CDR1 PRHDT and CDR2 FYEKMQ (reference sequence). The CDR3 is 15 amino acids. The CDR3 DNA reads TGTGCCAGCAGCATCCAGGGACAAGACACCGGGGAGCTGTTTTTT. It codes for CASSIQGQDTGELFF.